These 4 T cell receptor beta chains came from one sample sequenced in a study of shared clonotypes between healthy human individuals. Profiled with immunoSEQ multiplex PCR; TCRdb holds only in-frame clones, not every one. The sample yields 850,000 to 1,200,000 clones, under 80% seen once. The sample comprised memory CD4+ T cells sorted from blood. Subset specified: CD45RA-negative fraction. The source of these receptors is a man aged 18 to 30 in good health.

The rearrangement links TRBV7-2 to TRBJ1-5, with D perhaps matching TRBD1 (5 bases). V was pared by 5 bases and J by 0 bases, with 20 bases between. CDR3 length: 18 residues. Germline values: CDR1 SGHTA, CDR2 FQGNSA. Written as DNA, the CDR3 is TGTGCCAGCAGCGGACTGAGGGGCCCAGGCAATAGCAATCAGCCCCAGCATTTT. Its translation: CASSGLRGPGNSNQPQHF.

The chain joins TRBV6-5 to TRBJ2-5, with D perhaps TRBD1 (7 bases). The CDR3 totals 14 residues. Deletions cut 5 bases from V and 4 bases from J, with 14 bases between. Germline loops: CDR1 MNHEY, CDR2 SVGAGI. CDR3 residues: CASSKTGRSETQYF. In DNA form, the CDR3 reads TGTGCCAGCAGTAAGACAGGGAGGTCAGAGACCCAGTACTTC.

The V and J genes are TRBV30 and TRBJ1-6, with D possibly TRBD1 on 5 matching bases. The CDR3 is made up of 12 amino acids. Germline assignment: CDR1 GTSNPN and CDR2 SVGIG (reference sequence). The V end lost 1 base, the J end lost 8 bases, and 6 bases lay between the germline ends. CDR3 region: CAWSGGDSPLHF. CDR3 bases: TGTGCCTGGAGTGGGGGGGATTCACCCCTCCACTTT. The whole variable domain, filled in from reference TRBV30 and TRBJ1-6, reads SQTIHQWPATLVQPVGSPLSLECTVEGTSNPNLYWYRQAAGRGLQLLFYSVGIGQISSEVPQNLSASRPQDRQFILSSKKLLLSDSGFYLCAWSGGDSPLHFGNGTRLTVT.

The chain has TRBV28 and TRBJ1-3, with D unclear. Germline lookup yields CDR1 MDHEN and CDR2 SYDVKM. Trimming shortened V by 7 bases and J by 0 bases, and 13 bases separated the two germline ends. This CDR3 has 15 amino acids. In DNA form, the CDR3 reads TGTGCCAGCACCATCGCGGACGGCTCTGGAAACACCATATATTTT. Encoded protein: CASTIADGSGNTIYF.